The TCR beta chain under discussion was sequenced for a study of blood T cell repertoires in COVID-19. There are 16 residues in the CDR3. CDR1 is MGHRA and CDR2 is YSYEKL in the germline V gene. V lost 4 bases, J lost 1 base, and 16 bases lay in between. Clones were read by immunoSEQ multiplex PCR, and TCRdb kept only the in-frame ones, dropping some. The sample lists approximately 250,000 clones; over 80% were seen once. Adults between roughly 18 and 89 years of age took part from fewer than 30 US areas. Participant-given clinical history determined each cohort assignment. The chain couples TRBV4-1 to TRBJ1-1; possible D gene TRBD1, 6 bases. Sequenced sample: PBMCs or T cells enriched from blood (not recorded which). This clonotype was sampled from a woman in her twenties or thirties with acute COVID-19. The CDR3 sequence: CASSREPTGTNTEAFF. In DNA form, the CDR3 reads TGCGCCAGCAGCCGCGAACCCACAGGGACGAACACTGAAGCTTTCTTT.